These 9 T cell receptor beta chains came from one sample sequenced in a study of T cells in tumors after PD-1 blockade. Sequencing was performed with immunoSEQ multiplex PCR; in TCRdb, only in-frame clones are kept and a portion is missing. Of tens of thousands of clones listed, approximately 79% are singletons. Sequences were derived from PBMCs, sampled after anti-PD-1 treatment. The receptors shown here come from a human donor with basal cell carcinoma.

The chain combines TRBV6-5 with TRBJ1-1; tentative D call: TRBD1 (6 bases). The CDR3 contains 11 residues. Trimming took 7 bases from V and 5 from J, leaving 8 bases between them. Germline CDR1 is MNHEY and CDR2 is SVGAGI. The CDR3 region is CASKGGTEAFF. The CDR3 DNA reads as TGTGCCAGCAAAGGGGGGACTGAAGCTTTCTTT.

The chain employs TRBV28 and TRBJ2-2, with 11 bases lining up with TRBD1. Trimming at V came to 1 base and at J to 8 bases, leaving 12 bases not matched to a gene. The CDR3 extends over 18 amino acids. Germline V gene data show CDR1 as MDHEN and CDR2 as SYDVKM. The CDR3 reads CASSLFPGQGARGGELFF. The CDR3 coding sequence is TGTGCCAGCAGTTTATTCCCCGGACAGGGGGCGCGGGGAGGGGAGCTGTTTTTT.

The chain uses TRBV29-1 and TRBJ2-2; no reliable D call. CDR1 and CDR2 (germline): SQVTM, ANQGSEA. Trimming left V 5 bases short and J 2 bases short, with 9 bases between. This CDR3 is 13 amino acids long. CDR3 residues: CSVSTSNTGELFF. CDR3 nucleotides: TGCAGCGTTTCAACCTCCAACACCGGGGAGCTGTTTTTT.

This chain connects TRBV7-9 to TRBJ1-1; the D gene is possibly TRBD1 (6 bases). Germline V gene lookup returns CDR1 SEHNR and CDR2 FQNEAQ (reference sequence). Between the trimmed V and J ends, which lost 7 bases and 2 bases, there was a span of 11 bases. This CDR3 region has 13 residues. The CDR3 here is CASNRGANTEAFF. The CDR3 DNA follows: TGTGCCAGCAATCGGGGGGCTAACACTGAAGCTTTCTTT.

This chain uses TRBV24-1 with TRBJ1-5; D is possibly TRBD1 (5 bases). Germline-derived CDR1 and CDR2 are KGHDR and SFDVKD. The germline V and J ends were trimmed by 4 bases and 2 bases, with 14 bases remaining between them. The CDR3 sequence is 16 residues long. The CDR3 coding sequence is TGTGCCACCAGTGACTCGGTATCGGGGGGCAATCAGCCCCAGCATTTT. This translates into CATSDSVSGGNQPQHF.

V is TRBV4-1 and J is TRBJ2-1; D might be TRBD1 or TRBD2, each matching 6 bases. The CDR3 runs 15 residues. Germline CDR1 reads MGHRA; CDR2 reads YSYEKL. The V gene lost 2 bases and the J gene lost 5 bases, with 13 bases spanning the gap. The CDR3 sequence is CASSQWGASDNEQFF. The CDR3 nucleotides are TGCGCCAGCAGCCAATGGGGGGCTAGCGACAATGAGCAGTTCTTC.

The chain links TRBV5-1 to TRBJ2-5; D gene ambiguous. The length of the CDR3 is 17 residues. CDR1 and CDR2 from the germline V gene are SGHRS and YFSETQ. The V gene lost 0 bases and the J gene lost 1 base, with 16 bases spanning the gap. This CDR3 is CASSLGGVGPFQETQYF. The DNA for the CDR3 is TGCGCCAGCAGCTTGGGTGGAGTGGGCCCCTTCCAAGAGACCCAGTACTTC.

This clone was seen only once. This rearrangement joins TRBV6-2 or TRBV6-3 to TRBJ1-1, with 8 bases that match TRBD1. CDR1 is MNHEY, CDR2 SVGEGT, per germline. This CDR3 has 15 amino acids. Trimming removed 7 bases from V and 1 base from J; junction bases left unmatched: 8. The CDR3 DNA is TGTGCCAGCACCCCAGGGGGCACAAAGAACACTGAAGCTTTCTTT. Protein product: CASTPGGTKNTEAFF.

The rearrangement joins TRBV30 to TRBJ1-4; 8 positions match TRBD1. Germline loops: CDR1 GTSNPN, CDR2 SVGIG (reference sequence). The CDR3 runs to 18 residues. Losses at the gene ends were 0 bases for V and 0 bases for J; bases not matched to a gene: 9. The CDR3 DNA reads TGTGCCTGGAGTGTAGTTTTTGGACAGGGTGCAACTAATGAAAAACTGTTTTTT. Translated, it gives CAWSVVFGQGATNEKLFF.